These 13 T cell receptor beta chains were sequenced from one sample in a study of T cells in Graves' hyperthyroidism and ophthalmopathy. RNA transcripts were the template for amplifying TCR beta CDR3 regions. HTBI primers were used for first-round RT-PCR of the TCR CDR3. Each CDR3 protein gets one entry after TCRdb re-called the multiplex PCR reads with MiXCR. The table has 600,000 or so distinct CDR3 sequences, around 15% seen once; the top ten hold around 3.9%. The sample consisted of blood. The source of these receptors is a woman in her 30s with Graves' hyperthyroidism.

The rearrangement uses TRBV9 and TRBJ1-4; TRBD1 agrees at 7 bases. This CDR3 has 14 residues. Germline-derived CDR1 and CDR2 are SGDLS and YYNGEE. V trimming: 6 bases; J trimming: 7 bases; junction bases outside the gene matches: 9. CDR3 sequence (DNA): TGTGCCAGCAACAGACAGGGTTGGGGTGAAAAACTGTTTTTT. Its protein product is CASNRQGWGEKLFF.

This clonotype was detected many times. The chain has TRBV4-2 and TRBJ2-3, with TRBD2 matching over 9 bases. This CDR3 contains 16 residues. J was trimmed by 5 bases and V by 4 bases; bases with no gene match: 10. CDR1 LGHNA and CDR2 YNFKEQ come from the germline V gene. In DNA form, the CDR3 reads TGTGCCAGCAGCCTCAATAGCGGGAGCGCTGTAGATACGCAGTATTTT. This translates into CASSLNSGSAVDTQYF.

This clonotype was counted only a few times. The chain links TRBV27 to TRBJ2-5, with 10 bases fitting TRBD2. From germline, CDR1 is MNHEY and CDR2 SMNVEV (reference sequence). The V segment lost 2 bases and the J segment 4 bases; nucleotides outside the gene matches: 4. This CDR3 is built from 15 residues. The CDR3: CASSLIAGGSETQYF. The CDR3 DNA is TGTGCCAGCAGTTTAATAGCGGGAGGCTCAGAGACCCAGTACTTC.

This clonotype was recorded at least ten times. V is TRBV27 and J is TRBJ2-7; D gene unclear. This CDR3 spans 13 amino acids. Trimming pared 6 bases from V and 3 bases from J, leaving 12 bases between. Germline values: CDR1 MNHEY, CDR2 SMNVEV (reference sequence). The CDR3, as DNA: TGTGCCAGCAGCTTAGGGTTGGTCTACGAGCAGTACTTC. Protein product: CASSLGLVYEQYF.

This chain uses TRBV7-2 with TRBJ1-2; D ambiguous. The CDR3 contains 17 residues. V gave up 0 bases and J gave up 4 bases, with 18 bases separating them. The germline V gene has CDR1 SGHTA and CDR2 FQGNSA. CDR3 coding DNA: TGTGCCAGCAGCTTAGCTCATCGAACGGGTTCGGTCTATGGCTACACCTTC. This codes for CASSLAHRTGSVYGYTF.

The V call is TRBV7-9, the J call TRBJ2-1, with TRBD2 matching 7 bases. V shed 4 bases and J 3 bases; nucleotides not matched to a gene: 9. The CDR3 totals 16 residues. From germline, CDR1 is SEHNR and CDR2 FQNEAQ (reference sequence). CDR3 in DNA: TGTGCCAGCAGCTCACTAGGACTAGAGGACTACAATGAGCAGTTCTTC. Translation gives CASSSLGLEDYNEQFF. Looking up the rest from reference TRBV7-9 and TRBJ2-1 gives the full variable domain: DTGVSQNPRHKITKRGQNVTFRCDPISEHNRLYWYRQTLGQGPEFLTYFQNEAQLEKSRLLSDRFSAERPKGSFSTLEIQRTEQGDSAMYLCASSSLGLEDYNEQFFGPGTRLTVL.

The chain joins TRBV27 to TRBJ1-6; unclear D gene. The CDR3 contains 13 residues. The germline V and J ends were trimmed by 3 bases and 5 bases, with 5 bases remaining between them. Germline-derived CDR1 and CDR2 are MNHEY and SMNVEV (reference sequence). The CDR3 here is CASSLNDNSPLHF. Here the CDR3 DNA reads TGTGCCAGCAGTTTGAACGATAATTCACCCCTCCACTTT.

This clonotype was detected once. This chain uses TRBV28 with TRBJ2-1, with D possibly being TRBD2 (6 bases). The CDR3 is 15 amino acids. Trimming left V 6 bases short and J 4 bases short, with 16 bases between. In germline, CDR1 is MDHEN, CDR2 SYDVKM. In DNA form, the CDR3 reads TGTGCCAGCAGGAGTACCGGGACTGGTTACAATGAGCAGTTCTTC. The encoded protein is CASRSTGTGYNEQFF.

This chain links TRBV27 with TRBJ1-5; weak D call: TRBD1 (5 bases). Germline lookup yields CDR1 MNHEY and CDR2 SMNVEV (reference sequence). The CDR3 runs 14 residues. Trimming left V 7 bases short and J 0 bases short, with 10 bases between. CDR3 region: CASNPQGSNQPQHF. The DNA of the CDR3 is TGTGCCAGCAATCCTCAGGGTAGCAATCAGCCCCAGCATTTT.

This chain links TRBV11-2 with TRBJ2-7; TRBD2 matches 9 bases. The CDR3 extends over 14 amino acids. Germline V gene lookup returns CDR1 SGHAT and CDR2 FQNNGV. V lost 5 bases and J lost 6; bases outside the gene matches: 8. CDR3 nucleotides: TGTGCCAGCAGCCAGGGACTAGCACCCGCCGAGCAGTACTTC. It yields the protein CASSQGLAPAEQYF.

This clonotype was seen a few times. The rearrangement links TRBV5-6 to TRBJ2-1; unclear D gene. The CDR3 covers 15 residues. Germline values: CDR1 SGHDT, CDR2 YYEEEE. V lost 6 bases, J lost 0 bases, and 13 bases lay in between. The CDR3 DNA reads TGTGCCAGCATGTTAATGACCCTCTCCTACAATGAGCAGTTCTTC. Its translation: CASMLMTLSYNEQFF.

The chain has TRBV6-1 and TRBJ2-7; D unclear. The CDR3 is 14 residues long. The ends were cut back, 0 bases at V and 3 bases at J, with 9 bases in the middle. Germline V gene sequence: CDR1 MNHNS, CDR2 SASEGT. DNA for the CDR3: TGTGCCAGCAGTGAAGCGGCCGGCCACTACGAGCAGTACTTC. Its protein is CASSEAAGHYEQYF.

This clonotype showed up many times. The CDR3 here is CASSEQGPNTGELFF. CDR3 nucleotide sequence: TGTGCCAGCAGTGAGCAGGGCCCGAACACCGGGGAGCTGTTTTTT. The J gene is TRBJ2-2, the V gene TRBV2, with a weak D call TRBD1 (5 bases). There are 15 residues in the CDR3. The germline V gene encodes CDR1 SNHLY and CDR2 FYNNEI. V gave up 3 bases and J gave up 0 bases, with 8 bases separating them.